The rows below give T cell receptor beta chains drawn from one sample of a study of radiotherapy plus CTLA-4 blockade in lung cancer. Profiled with immunoSEQ multiplex PCR; TCRdb holds only in-frame clones, not every one. The top ten hold over 2% of the sample, which has more than 80,000 clones, roughly 84% seen once. The sample consisted of peripheral blood, taken from a patient treated with radiotherapy plus ipilimumab. Receptor source: a human donor with non-small cell lung cancer that progressed on radiotherapy plus ipilimumab. Some clones in this sample may be carry-over from other donors' samples. Both conserved end residues are part of each CDR3. A D gene is named only where the DNA matches it firmly. A row's size may be missing; if present it is once, few, many or a size class.

DNA: TGTGCCAGCAGTTTCGACAGGACGGGAAACAATGAGCAGTTCTTC
CDR3: CASSFDRTGNNEQFF
J: TRBJ2-1
V: TRBV2
D: .
size: .

DNA: TGTGCCAGCAGCCTTTTTAGCGGGGGGGAAGAGACCCAGTACTTC
CDR3: CASSLFSGGEETQYF
J: TRBJ2-5
V: TRBV4-2
D: TRBD2
size: .

DNA: TGTGCCAGCACTAGTGGACAGGATAGCTACGAGCAGTACTTC
CDR3: CASTSGQDSYEQYF
J: TRBJ2-7
V: TRBV6-1
D: TRBD1
size: .

DNA: TGTGCCAGCTCACAAAACCCTGACCCTGCAACTAATGAAAAACTGTTTTTT
CDR3: CASSQNPDPATNEKLFF
J: TRBJ1-4
V: TRBV18
D: .
size: .

DNA: TGTGCCAGCAGCTTAGGGAGGACTAGCGACTCCTACGAGCAGTACTTC
CDR3: CASSLGRTSDSYEQYF
J: TRBJ2-7
V: TRBV11-2
D: TRBD2
size: .

DNA: TGTGCCATTCTTAAAGGGCTGGGCTACGAGCAGTACTTC
CDR3: CAILKGLGYEQYF
J: TRBJ2-7
V: TRBV6-5
D: .
size: once

DNA: TGTGCCAGCAGTTCTCAGGGGGCTAACACCGGGGAGCTGTTTTTT
CDR3: CASSSQGANTGELFF
J: TRBJ2-2
V: TRBV6-1
D: TRBD1
size: .

DNA: TGTGCCAGCAGCCAAGATCTTGGGGGGTATGGCACAGATACGCAGTATTTT
CDR3: CASSQDLGGYGTDTQYF
J: TRBJ2-3
V: TRBV4-2
D: .
size: .

DNA: TGCGCCAGCAGCCTGAGCCAGGGTTTATCGTATTTT
CDR3: CASSLSQGLSYF
J: TRBJ2-3
V: TRBV5-1
D: .
size: few

DNA: TGTGCCAGCAGTGACCTGACAGGGAACAATCAGCCCCAGCATTTT
CDR3: CASSDLTGNNQPQHF
J: TRBJ1-5
V: TRBV6-4
D: TRBD1
size: .

DNA: TGTGCCAGCAGCCAAGCGTTAGGACCCTACGAGCAGTACTTC
CDR3: CASSQALGPYEQYF
J: TRBJ2-7
V: TRBV14
D: .
size: .

DNA: TGTGCCAGCAGTTTCGAGGGTGGCAATCAGCCCCAGCATTTT
CDR3: CASSFEGGNQPQHF
J: TRBJ1-5
V: TRBV27
D: .
size: .

DNA: TGTGCCAGCAGCATTCGGGAGACCCAGTACTTC
CDR3: CASSIRETQYF
J: TRBJ2-5
V: TRBV7-2
D: .
size: .

DNA: TGTGCCATCAGAGGGACAGGGAACTATGGCTACACCTTC
CDR3: CAIRGTGNYGYTF
J: TRBJ1-2
V: TRBV10-3
D: TRBD1
size: .

DNA: TGTGCCAGCTCCCTCGACATCACGGAAGCTTTCTTT
CDR3: CASSLDITEAFF
J: TRBJ1-1
V: TRBV18
D: .
size: .

DNA: TGTGCCAGCAGCCCACGGGCGGGGAGCGGTTTCTCTTGGAATGAGCAGTTCTTC
CDR3: CASSPRAGSGFSWNEQFF
J: TRBJ2-1
V: TRBV11-2
D: .
size: .

DNA: TGTGCCAGCTCACCGGACAGGCAATACAATGAGCAGTTCTTC
CDR3: CASSPDRQYNEQFF
J: TRBJ2-1
V: TRBV18
D: TRBD1
size: .

DNA: TGTGCCAGCAGTCAAACCGGGACAGGGCAAAACATTCAGTACTTC
CDR3: CASSQTGTGQNIQYF
J: TRBJ2-4
V: TRBV11-1
D: TRBD1
size: .

DNA: TGTGCCGGCAGCTCCGCAGTGGACTCCTACAATGAGCAGTTCTTC
CDR3: CAGSSAVDSYNEQFF
J: TRBJ2-1
V: TRBV7-9
D: .
size: .

DNA: TGTGCCAGCAGTTTAAAGGGACAGAGCTCCTACGAGCAGTACTTC
CDR3: CASSLKGQSSYEQYF
J: TRBJ2-7
V: TRBV27
D: TRBD1
size: few

DNA: TGTGCCTGGAAGGACAGGGGGCAAGTTGGGACCGGGGAGCTGTTTTTT
CDR3: CAWKDRGQVGTGELFF
J: TRBJ2-2
V: TRBV30
D: TRBD1
size: few

DNA: TGTGCCAGCAGTGATACAACAGGGGCCACCGGGGAGCTGTTTTTT
CDR3: CASSDTTGATGELFF
J: TRBJ2-2
V: TRBV2
D: TRBD1
size: .

DNA: TGTGCCAGCAGCCAACTAGCGGGGGGTCAAGAGACCCAGTACTTC
CDR3: CASSQLAGGQETQYF
J: TRBJ2-5
V: TRBV6-1
D: TRBD2
size: .

DNA: TGTGCCAGCAGCTCACAAGGGAGGGGAAATTCACCCCTCCACTTT
CDR3: CASSSQGRGNSPLHF
J: TRBJ1-6
V: TRBV7-8
D: .
size: .

DNA: TGTGCCAGCAGCCGTGACAGGATCTCCTATAATTCACCCCTCCACTTT
CDR3: CASSRDRISYNSPLHF
J: TRBJ1-6
V: TRBV7-9
D: .
size: .

DNA: TGTGCCTGGAGCCTCGCGCGTTGGACAGACGAGCAGTACTTC
CDR3: CAWSLARWTDEQYF
J: TRBJ2-7
V: TRBV30
D: .
size: .

DNA: TGCGCCAGCAGCTTGGCTAGCGGGGGGCTGGAGACCCAGTACTTC
CDR3: CASSLASGGLETQYF
J: TRBJ2-5
V: TRBV5-1
D: TRBD2
size: .

DNA: TGTGCCAGCAGTCTCCAGGGAGCTGGCTACACCTTC
CDR3: CASSLQGAGYTF
J: TRBJ1-2
V: TRBV6-5
D: .
size: .

DNA: TGTGCCAGCAGTTACTGGTCGCGACAGGTCGTCTACGAGCAGTACTTC
CDR3: CASSYWSRQVVYEQYF
J: TRBJ2-7
V: TRBV27
D: .
size: .

DNA: TGTGCCGCCGCAGGAAACTATGGCTACACCTTC
CDR3: CAAAGNYGYTF
J: TRBJ1-2
V: TRBV2
D: .
size: .

DNA: TGTGCCAGCAGCCGGGACAGACACTATGGCTACACCTTC
CDR3: CASSRDRHYGYTF
J: TRBJ1-2
V: TRBV2
D: TRBD1
size: .

DNA: TGTGCCAGCAGCTTAATGGGGGGCAACATTCAGTACTTC
CDR3: CASSLMGGNIQYF
J: TRBJ2-4
V: TRBV7-3
D: .
size: .

DNA: TGTGCCAGCAGCCGAGGGGGGCATAATTCACCCCTCCACTTT
CDR3: CASSRGGHNSPLHF
J: TRBJ1-6
V: TRBV5-6
D: .
size: once

DNA: TGTGCCAGCAGTGAAGGGCATTCCAAAGTCAATGGCTACACCTTC
CDR3: CASSEGHSKVNGYTF
J: TRBJ1-2
V: TRBV6-1
D: .
size: .

DNA: TGCGCCAGCAGCCTAGAGGGTATTTCGGACACTGAAGCTTTCTTT
CDR3: CASSLEGISDTEAFF
J: TRBJ1-1
V: TRBV5-1
D: .
size: .

DNA: TGCGCCAGCAGCCAGGTTGGGGGGGATCCTGAAGCTTTCTTT
CDR3: CASSQVGGDPEAFF
J: TRBJ1-1
V: TRBV4-1
D: .
size: .

DNA: TGCGCCAGCAGCTCCTGGTCCCGGTCAAGGGCCCATGGCTACACCTTC
CDR3: CASSSWSRSRAHGYTF
J: TRBJ1-2
V: TRBV5-1
D: .
size: .